This paragraph reports one T cell receptor (beta chain). Germline CDR1 is MGHRA and CDR2 is YSYEKL. The CDR3 loop spans 14 amino acids. The PCR employed 60 Vbeta primers together with 13 Jbeta primers. The assay was immunoSEQ multiplex PCR, and TCRdb's table has in-frame clones only and misses some. This sample has around 130,000 clones, with around four fifths found just once. This record comes from a study of cytomegalovirus exposure and HLA in healthy donors. The chain links TRBV4-1 to TRBJ2-5; D may be TRBD2 (5 bases). Judging by the DNA end, TRBJ2-7 fits better; the J call may be wrong. The sequence was collected from a man aged 25 to 45 in good health and CMV-seronegative. The sequenced material came from PBMCs. The CDR3 is CASSHEGDYYEQYF. The DNA for the CDR3 is TGCGCCAGCAGCCATGAAGGTGACTACTACGAGCAGTACTTC.